This entry is about one T cell receptor (beta chain). Its specificity is not known. Trimming cost V 1 base and J 1 base, with 8 bases left between them. Germline V gene sequence: CDR1 SGHRS, CDR2 YFSETQ. CDR3 length: 14 residues. This specimen comes from a study of beta chain features in type 1 diabetes. Study overall: All samples combined gave fewer than 110 million sorted cells for examination. General study points: At VDJ recombination sites, type 1 diabetes patients had fewer insertions and more deleted nucleotides. All four CD4+ subsets of Type 1 diabetes patients contained TCRB CDR3s that were moderately but significantly shorter.

Isolated RNA was reverse transcribed in full, so expressed TCRB transcripts were sequenced. The repertoire was sequenced with immunoSEQ multiplex PCR; TCRdb's copy has only in-frame clones and lacks some. The sample lists about 53,000 clones; just under 65% were seen once. The chain joins TRBV5-1 to TRBJ2-5; D is unresolved. The sequence derives from a woman aged 25 to 45 with type 1 diabetes. Sequenced: stem cell memory CD4+ T cells from blood. DNA for the CDR3: TGCGCCAGCAGCTTGACAGTGATCCAAGAGACCCAGTACTTC. This gives the protein CASSLTVIQETQYF. Full variable domain (outside the CDR3, taken from reference TRBV5-1 and TRBJ2-5): KAGVTQTPRYLIKTRGQQVTLSCSPISGHRSVSWYQQTPGQGLQFLFEYFSETQRNKGNFPGRFSGRQFSNSRSEMNVSTLELGDSALYLCASSLTVIQETQYFGPGTRLLVL.